This T cell receptor (delta chain) was profiled in a study of gammadelta T cells in human blood. On this clone itself: Its target is unknown. This likely came from a read error, as a far larger clone is one base away.

Broader study findings: Right after birth, innate γδ T cells reportedly expanded polyclonally after microbial exposure.

CDR1 is TSWWSYY and CDR2 is QGS in the germline V gene. Trimming pared 3 bases from V and 7 bases from J, leaving 36 bases between. The CDR3 spans 22 residues. TCRdb reprocessed the RT-PCR reads through CATT. Of more than 1,000 delta-chain clones listed, about 32% were seen once; the top ten hold approximately 10%. This sequence was found in a human fetus. Sequenced: non-Vgamma9Vdelta2 gamma-delta T cells from fetal blood. The chain recombines TRDV1 with TRDJ2; D may be TRDD3 (7 bases). This CDR3 is CALGDRPSGALWGSHSGAQLFF. CDR3 DNA: TGTGCTCTTGGGGACCGGCCTTCCGGTGCGCTGTGGGGGAGCCACAGCGGAGCACAACTCTTCTTT.